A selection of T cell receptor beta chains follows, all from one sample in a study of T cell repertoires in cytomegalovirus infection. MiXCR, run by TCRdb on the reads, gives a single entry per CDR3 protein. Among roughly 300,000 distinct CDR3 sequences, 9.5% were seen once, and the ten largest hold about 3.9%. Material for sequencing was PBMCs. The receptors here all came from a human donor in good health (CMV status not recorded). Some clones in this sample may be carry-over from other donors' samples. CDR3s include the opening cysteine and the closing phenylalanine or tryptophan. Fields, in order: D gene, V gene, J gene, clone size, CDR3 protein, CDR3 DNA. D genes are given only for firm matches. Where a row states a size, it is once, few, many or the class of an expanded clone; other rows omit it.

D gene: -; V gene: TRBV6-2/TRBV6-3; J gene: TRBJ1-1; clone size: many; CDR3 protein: CASSSPGHVNTEAFF; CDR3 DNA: TGTGCCAGCAGTTCACCGGGACACGTGAACACTGAAGCTTTCTTT
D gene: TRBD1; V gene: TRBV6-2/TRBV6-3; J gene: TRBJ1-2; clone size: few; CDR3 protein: CASSRQGTGYTF; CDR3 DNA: TGTGCCAGCAGCCGACAGGGGACCGGCTACACCTTC
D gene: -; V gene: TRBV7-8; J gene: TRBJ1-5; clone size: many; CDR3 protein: CASSLAIDRWSNQPQHF; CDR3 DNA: TGTGCCAGCAGCTTAGCGATCGACAGGTGGAGCAATCAGCCCCAGCATTTT
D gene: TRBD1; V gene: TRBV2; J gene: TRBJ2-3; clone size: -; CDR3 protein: CATQDRVTDTQYF; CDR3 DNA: TGTGCCACTCAGGACAGGGTCACAGATACGCAGTATTTT
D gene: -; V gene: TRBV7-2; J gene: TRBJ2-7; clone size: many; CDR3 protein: CASSLVQTTYEQYF; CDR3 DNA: TGTGCCAGCAGCTTAGTACAGACGACCTACGAGCAGTACTTC
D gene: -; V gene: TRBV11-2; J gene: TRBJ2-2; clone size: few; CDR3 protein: CASSLFIHDGELFF; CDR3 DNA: TGTGCCAGCAGCTTATTTATCCACGACGGGGAGCTGTTTTTT
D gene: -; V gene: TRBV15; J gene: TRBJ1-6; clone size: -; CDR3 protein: CATSIGRETVRSPLHF; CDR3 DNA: TGTGCCACCAGCATAGGACGGGAGACAGTGCGGTCACCCCTCCACTTT
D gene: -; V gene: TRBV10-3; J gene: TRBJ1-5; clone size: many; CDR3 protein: CAISERGLQPQHF; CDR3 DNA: TGTGCCATCAGTGAGCGAGGGTTGCAGCCCCAGCATTTT
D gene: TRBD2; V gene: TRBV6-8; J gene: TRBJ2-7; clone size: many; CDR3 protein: CASSYGREYSEQYF; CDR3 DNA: TGTGCCAGCAGTTACGGGCGGGAGTATAGCGAGCAGTACTTC
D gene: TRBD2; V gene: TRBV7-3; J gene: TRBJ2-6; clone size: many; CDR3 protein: CASSLVAGAFSGANVLTF; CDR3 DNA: TGTGCCAGCAGCTTAGTAGCGGGGGCCTTCTCTGGGGCCAACGTCCTGACTTTC
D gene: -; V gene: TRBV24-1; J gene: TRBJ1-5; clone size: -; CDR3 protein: CATSDATGTPSNQPQHF; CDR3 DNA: TGTGCCACCAGTGATGCCACAGGGACACCTAGCAATCAGCCCCAGCATTTT
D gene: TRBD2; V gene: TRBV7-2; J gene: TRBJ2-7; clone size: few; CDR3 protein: CASSLERTSGSYEQYF; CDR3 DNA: TGTGCCAGCAGCTTAGAGAGGACTAGCGGGAGTTACGAGCAGTACTTC
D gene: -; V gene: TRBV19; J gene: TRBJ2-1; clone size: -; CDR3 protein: CASSIPGGGQNEQFF; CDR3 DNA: TGTGCCAGTAGTATACCGGGGGGCGGTCAGAATGAGCAGTTCTTC
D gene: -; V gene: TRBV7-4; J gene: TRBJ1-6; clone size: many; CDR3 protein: CASRRRWCPYNSPLHF; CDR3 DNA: TGTGCCAGCAGGCGGCGGTGGTGTCCTTATAATTCACCCCTCCACTTT